The clone carrying this T cell receptor (beta chain) was recorded only once. The data were taken from a study of blood T cell repertoires in COVID-19. Profiling relied on immunoSEQ multiplex PCR, and the TCRdb table lists in-frame clones only, not all of them. This repertoire shows about 350,000 clones, approximately 84% found once; its top ten account for about 0.93%. This CDR3 has 14 amino acids. Germline V gene data show CDR1 as MNHNY and CDR2 as SVGAGI (reference sequence). Trimming left V 7 bases short and J 5 bases short, with 18 bases between. The specimen sequenced was PBMCs or T cells enriched from blood (not recorded which). The clonotype comes from a woman aged 30 to 39 who had recovered from COVID-19. The V and J genes are TRBV6-6 and TRBJ2-7; D may be TRBD2 (5 bases). The CDR3 reads CASILSPRADEQYF. DNA of the CDR3: TGTGCCAGCATACTGTCGCCAAGAGCGGACGAGCAGTACTTC.